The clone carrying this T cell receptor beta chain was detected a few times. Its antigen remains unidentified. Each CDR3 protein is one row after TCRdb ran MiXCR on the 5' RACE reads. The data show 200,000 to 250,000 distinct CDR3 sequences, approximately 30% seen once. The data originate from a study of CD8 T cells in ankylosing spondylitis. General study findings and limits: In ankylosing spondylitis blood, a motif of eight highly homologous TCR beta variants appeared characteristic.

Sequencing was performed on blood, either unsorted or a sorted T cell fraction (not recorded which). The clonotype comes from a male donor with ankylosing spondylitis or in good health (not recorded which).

CDR3 residues: CAAAGGAYEQYF. The CDR3 region has the DNA TGTGCTGCCGCGGGTGGGGCCTACGAGCAGTACTTC. V and J are TRBV28 and TRBJ2-7; maybe TRBD2 (5 bases). The CDR3 has 12 residues. Germline assignment: CDR1 MDHEN and CDR2 SYDVKM.